The subject of this entry is one T cell receptor (beta chain). This sample stems from a study of T cell responses to AZD1222 COVID-19 vaccine. Sequenced by immunoSEQ multiplex PCR; TCRdb stores in-frame clones only, minus some. This sample has over 130,000 clones; around 88% occur once, and the top ten carry 3% to 4.5%. Trimming removed 6 bases at V and 5 bases at J, with 8 bases between. This CDR3 has 11 amino acids. CDR1 and CDR2 from the germline V gene are SNHLY and FYNNEI. Sequencing used peripheral blood, obtained on day 0 of AZD1222 vaccination. The receptor comes from an adult in good health. The genes are TRBV2 and TRBJ2-7; D ambiguous. CDR3 coding DNA: TGTGCCAGCAGCCCCTGGGACGAGCAGTACTTC. Its protein product is CASSPWDEQYF.